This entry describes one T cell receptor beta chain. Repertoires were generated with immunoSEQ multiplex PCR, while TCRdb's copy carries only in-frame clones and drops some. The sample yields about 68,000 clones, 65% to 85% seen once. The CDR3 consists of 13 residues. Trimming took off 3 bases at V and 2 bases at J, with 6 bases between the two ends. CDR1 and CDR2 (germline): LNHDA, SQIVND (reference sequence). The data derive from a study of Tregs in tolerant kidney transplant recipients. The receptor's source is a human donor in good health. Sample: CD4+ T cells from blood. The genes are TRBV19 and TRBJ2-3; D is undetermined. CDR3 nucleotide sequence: TGTGCCAGTAGTATTTCCGACACAGATACGCAGTATTTT. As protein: CASSISDTDTQYF.